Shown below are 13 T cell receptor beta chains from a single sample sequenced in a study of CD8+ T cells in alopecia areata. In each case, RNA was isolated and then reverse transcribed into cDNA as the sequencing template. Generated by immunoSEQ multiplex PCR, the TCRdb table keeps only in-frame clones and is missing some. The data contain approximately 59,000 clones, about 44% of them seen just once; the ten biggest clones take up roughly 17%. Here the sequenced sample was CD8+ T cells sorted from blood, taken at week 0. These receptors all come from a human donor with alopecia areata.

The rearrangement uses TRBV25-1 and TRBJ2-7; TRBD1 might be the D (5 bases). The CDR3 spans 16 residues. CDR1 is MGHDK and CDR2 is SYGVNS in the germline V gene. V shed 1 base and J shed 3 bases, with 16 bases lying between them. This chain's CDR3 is CASSELDWQGYYEQYF. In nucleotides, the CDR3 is TGTGCCAGCAGTGAATTAGATTGGCAGGGTTACTACGAGCAGTACTTC.

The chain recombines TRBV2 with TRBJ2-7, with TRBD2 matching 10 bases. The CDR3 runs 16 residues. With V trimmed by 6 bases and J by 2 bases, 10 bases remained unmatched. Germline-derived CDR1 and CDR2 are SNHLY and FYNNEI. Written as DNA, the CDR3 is TGTGCCAGCAGCGTACGTTTAGCGGGAGGAACCTACGAGCAGTACTTC. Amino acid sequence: CASSVRLAGGTYEQYF.

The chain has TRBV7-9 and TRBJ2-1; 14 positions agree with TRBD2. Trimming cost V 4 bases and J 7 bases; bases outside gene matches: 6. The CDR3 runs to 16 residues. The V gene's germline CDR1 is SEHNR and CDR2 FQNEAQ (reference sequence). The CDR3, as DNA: TGTGCCAGCAGCTCACCGGGACTAGCGGGAGAAAATGAGCAGTTCTTC. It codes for CASSSPGLAGENEQFF. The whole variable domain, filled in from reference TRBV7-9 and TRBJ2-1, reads DTGVSQNPRHKITKRGQNVTFRCDPISEHNRLYWYRQTLGQGPEFLTYFQNEAQLEKSRLLSDRFSAERPKGSFSTLEIQRTEQGDSAMYLCASSSPGLAGENEQFFGPGTRLTVL.

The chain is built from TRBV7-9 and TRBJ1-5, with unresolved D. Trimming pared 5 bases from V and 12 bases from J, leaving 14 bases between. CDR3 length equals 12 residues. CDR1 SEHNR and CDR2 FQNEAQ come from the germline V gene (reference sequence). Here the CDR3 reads CASSTGSSDQHF. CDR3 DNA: TGTGCCAGCAGCACCGGGTCCTCCGACCAGCATTTT.

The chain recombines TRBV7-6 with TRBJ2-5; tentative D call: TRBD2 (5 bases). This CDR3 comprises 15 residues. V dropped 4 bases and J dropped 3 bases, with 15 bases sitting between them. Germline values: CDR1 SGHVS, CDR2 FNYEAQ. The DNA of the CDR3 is TGTGCCAGCAGCTCCAAGACGGGAAACAAAGAGACCCAGTACTTC. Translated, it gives CASSSKTGNKETQYF.

CDR3 nucleotide sequence: TGCAGCGTTGCAGGCGGGAGAGACATTCAGTACTTC. Translating it yields CSVAGGRDIQYF. This rearrangement joins TRBV29-1 to TRBJ2-4; 7 bases are shared with TRBD2. Germline assignment: CDR1 SQVTM and CDR2 ANQGSEA. With V trimmed by 4 bases and J by 8 bases, 5 bases remained unmatched. The CDR3 spans 12 residues.

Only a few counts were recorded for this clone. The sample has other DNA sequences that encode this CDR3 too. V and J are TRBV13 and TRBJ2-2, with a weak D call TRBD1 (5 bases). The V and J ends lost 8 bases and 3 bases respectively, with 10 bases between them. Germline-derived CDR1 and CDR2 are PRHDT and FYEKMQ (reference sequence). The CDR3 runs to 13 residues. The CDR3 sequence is CASSLGDTGELFF. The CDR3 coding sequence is TGTGCCAGCTCCCTAGGGGACACCGGGGAGCTGTTTTTT.

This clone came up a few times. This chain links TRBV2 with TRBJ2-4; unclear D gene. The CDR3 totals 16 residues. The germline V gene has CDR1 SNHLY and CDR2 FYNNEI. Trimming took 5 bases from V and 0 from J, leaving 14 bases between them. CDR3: CASSYEAETAKNIQYF. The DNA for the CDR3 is TGTGCCAGCAGTTACGAGGCAGAAACAGCCAAAAACATTCAGTACTTC.

CDR3 nucleotides: TGTGCCTGGAGTTCCAGGGCCCGTCGAGAAAAACTGTTTTTT. Translating gives CAWSSRARREKLFF. This sequence joins TRBV30 and TRBJ1-4, with a tentative D call TRBD1 (5 bases). Trimming cost V 2 bases and J 8 bases, with 15 bases left between them. CDR1 GTSNPN and CDR2 SVGIG come from the germline V gene (reference sequence). CDR3 length: 14 amino acids.

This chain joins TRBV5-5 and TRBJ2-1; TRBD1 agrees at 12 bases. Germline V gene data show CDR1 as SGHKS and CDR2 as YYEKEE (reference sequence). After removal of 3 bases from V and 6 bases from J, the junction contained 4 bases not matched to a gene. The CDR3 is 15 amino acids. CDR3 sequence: CASSWGQGAGNEQFF. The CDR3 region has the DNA TGTGCCAGCAGCTGGGGACAGGGGGCTGGCAATGAGCAGTTCTTC.

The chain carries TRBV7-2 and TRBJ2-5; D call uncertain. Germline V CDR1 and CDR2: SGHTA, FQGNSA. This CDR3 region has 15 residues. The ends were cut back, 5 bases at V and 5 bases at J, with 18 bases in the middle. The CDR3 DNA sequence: TGTGCCAGCAGCCAAAGCAGCGTTGGTATGGAGACCCAGTACTTC. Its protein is CASSQSSVGMETQYF.

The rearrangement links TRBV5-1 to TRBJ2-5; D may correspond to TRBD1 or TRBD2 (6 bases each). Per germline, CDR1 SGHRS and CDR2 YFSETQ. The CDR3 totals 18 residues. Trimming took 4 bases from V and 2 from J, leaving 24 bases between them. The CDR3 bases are TGCGCCAGCAGCACTAGAATCGGAGGGGGTGCTCCTCAAGAGACCCAGTACTTC. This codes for CASSTRIGGGAPQETQYF.

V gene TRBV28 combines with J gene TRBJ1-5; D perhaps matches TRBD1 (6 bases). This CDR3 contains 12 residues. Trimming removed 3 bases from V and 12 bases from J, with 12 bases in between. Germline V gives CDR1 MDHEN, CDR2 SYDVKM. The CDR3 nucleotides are TGTGCCAGCAGTTTGGGTCCACAGGGCCAGCATTTT. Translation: CASSLGPQGQHF.